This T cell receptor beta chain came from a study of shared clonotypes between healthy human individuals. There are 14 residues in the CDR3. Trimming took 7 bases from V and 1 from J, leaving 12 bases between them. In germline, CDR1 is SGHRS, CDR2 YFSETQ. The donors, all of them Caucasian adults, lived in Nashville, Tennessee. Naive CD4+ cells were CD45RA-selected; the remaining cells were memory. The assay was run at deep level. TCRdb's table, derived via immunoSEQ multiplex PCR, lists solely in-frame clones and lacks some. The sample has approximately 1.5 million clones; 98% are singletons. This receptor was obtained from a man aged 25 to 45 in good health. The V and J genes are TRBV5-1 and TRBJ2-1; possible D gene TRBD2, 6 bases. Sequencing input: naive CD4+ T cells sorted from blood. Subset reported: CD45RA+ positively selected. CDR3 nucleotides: TGCGCCAGCTCCAGGGACTCTTCCTACAATGAGCAGTTCTTC. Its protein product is CASSRDSSYNEQFF.